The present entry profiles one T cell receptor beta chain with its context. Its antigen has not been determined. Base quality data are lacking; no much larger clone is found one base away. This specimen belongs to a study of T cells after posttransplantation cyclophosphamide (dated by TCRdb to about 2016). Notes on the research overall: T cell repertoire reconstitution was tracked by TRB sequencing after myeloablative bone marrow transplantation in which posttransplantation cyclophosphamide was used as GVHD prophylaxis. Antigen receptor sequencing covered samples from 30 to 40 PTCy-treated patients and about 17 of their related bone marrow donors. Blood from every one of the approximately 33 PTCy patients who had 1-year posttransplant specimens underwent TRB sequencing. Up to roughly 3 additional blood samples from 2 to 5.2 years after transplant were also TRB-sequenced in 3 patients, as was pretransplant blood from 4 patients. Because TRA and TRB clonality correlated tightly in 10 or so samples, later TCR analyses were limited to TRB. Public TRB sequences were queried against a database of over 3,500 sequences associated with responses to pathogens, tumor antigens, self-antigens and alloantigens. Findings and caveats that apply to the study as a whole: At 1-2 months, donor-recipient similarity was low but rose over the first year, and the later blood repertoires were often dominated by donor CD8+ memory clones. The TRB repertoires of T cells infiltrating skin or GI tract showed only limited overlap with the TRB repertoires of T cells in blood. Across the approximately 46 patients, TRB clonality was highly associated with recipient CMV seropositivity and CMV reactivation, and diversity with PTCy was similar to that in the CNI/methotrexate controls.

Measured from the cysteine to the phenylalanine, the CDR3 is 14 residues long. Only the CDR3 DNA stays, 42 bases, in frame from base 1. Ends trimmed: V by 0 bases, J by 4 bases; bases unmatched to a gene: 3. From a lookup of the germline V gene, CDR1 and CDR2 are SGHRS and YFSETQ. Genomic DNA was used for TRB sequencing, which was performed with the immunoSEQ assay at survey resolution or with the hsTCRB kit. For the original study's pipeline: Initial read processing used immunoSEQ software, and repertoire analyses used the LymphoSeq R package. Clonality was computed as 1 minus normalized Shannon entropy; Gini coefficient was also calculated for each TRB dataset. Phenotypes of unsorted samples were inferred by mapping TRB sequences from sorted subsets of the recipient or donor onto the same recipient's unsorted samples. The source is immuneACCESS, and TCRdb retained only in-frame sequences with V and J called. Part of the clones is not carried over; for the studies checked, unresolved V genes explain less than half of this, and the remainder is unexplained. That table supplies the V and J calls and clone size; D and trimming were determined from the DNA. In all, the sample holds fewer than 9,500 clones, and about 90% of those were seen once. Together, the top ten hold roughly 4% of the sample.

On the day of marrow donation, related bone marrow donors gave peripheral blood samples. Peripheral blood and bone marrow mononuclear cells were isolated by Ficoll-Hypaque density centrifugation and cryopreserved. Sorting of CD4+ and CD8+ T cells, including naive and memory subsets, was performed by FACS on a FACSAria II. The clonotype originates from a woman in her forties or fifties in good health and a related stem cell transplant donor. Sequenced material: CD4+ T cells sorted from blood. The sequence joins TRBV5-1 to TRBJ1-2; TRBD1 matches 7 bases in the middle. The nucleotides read TGCGCCAGCAGCTTGGCGGGACAGAGCTATGGCTACACCTTC. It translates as CASSLAGQSYGYTF.